This T cell receptor beta chain was identified in a study of blood T cell repertoires in COVID-19. This table comes from immunoSEQ multiplex PCR, and its TCRdb copy is limited to in-frame clones, with some not included. The sample gives some 230,000 clones, 70% to 90% of which show up once; about 2.2% is in the top ten. Input material: peripheral blood. This TCR was sampled from a man aged 25 to 40 who had recovered from COVID-19.

The CDR3 nucleotides read TGTGCCAGCAGTTTTAACAGGGGATCTGAAGCTTTCTTT. Its translation: CASSFNRGSEAFF. The chain carries TRBV27 and TRBJ1-1, with 7 bases matching TRBD1. This CDR3 comprises 13 residues. The germline V gene has CDR1 MNHEY and CDR2 SMNVEV (reference sequence). V dropped 3 bases and J dropped 6; count of bases not matched to a gene: 4.